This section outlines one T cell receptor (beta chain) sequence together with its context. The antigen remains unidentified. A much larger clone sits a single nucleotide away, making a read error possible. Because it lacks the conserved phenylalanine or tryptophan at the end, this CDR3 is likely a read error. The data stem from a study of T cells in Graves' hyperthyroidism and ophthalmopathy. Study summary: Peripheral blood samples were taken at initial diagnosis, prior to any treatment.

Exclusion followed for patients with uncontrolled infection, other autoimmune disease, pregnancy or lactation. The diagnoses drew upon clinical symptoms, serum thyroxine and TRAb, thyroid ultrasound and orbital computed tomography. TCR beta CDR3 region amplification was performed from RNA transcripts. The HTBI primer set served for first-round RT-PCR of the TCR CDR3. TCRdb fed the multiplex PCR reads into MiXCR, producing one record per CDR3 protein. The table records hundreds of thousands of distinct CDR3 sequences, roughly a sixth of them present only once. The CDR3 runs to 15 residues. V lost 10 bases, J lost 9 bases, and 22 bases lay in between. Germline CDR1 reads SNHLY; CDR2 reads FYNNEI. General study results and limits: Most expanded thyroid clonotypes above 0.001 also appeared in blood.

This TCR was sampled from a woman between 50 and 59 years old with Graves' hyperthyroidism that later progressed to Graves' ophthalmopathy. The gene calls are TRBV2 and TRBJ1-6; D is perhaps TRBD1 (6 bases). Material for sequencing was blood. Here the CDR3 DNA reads TGTGCCACCACGCTCCGGTCAGGGGTCAGTTCACCCCTCCACTTG. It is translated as CATTLRSGVSSPLHL.